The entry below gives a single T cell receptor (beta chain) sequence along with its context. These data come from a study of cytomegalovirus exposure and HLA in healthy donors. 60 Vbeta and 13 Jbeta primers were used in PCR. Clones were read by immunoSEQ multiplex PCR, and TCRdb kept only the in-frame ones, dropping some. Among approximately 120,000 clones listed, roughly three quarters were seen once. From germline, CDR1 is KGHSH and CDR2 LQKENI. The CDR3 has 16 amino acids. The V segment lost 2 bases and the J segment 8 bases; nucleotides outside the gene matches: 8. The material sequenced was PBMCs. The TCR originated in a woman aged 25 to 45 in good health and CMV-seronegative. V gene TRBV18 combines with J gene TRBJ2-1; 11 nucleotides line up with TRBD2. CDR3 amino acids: CASSPTTSGSGDEQFF. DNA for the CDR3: TGTGCCAGCTCACCAACAACTAGCGGGAGTGGAGATGAGCAGTTCTTC.